Listed below are T cell receptor beta chains from one sample, sequenced in a study of T cells in localized non-small cell lung cancer. The table came from immunoSEQ multiplex PCR; TCRdb's copy has only in-frame clones and leaves some out. Of about 53,000 clones listed, approximately 88% are singletons. This material consisted of peripheral blood mononuclear cells, taken before any cancer treatment. These TCRs come from a man aged 40 to 70 with stage III lung adenocarcinoma. Each CDR3 is given with its conserved first and last residue. D genes are given only for firm matches. The listing skips clone size in some rows; elsewhere it reads once, few, many or a size class.

d_gene	v_gene	abundance	j_gene	CDR3aa
.	TRBV9	.	TRBJ2-3	CASSVGLASTDTQYF
.	TRBV7-9	.	TRBJ2-5	CASSAQQETQYF
.	TRBV7-9	.	TRBJ1-1	CASSLWTEAFF
.	TRBV29-1	.	TRBJ2-7	CSVSGGVEQYF
TRBD1	TRBV5-8	once	TRBJ1-4	CASSLPLDRVNIEKLFF
TRBD1	TRBV27	.	TRBJ1-1	CASRRMTGGDTEAFF
.	TRBV2	.	TRBJ2-1	CASSPSSYNEQFF
.	TRBV12-5	.	TRBJ1-1	CASGLVPTGGTEAFF
TRBD2	TRBV2	.	TRBJ2-1	CASSEARQSTSGIHEQFF
.	TRBV27	once	TRBJ1-5	CASSQTGYNQPQHF
.	TRBV28	few	TRBJ2-4	CASSKYGQTLAKNIQYF
TRBD1	TRBV6-5	.	TRBJ1-1	CASSKSDRLNTEAFF
TRBD1	TRBV5-4	.	TRBJ1-2	CASSFSRGDGYTF
TRBD1	TRBV7-8	.	TRBJ2-2	CASSLLTGVVTGELFF
.	TRBV6-6	.	TRBJ1-2	CAEQGTYGYTF
.	TRBV6-1	.	TRBJ2-7	CASSHLRFEQYF
TRBD2	TRBV28	.	TRBJ2-7	CASNGASGRSEQYF
TRBD2	TRBV5-4	.	TRBJ2-5	CASSLDISGGLETQYF
.	TRBV11-2	.	TRBJ1-3	CASSLLGASGNTIYF
TRBD1	TRBV18	.	TRBJ1-1	CASSDTGTGYEAFF
.	TRBV18	.	TRBJ1-4	CASSPRSGRNEKLFF
TRBD2	TRBV6-1	.	TRBJ2-1	CASSERRPGTSGSNEQFF
.	TRBV7-9	once	TRBJ2-4	CASSLQGGSGNIQYF
.	TRBV2	once	TRBJ1-2	CASSERSDSIYYGYTF
.	TRBV11-3	.	TRBJ2-7	CASSLGGGNSYEQYF
TRBD2	TRBV7-2	.	TRBJ2-3	CASSLELAGWGDTQYF
.	TRBV9	.	TRBJ1-5	CASSAQGGDNQPQHF
.	TRBV10-3	.	TRBJ2-7	CAISVGSEQYF
TRBD1	TRBV7-6	.	TRBJ2-7	CASSSILGQALYEQYF
TRBD2	TRBV19	.	TRBJ2-2	CASSTTGGSTGELFF
.	TRBV5-1	.	TRBJ1-1	CASSLGMNTEAFF
.	TRBV5-4	.	TRBJ2-3	CASSLVSDLRDTQYF
.	TRBV30	.	TRBJ2-2	CAWKSQNTGELFF
TRBD1	TRBV28	.	TRBJ2-2	CASSAPGQGGGELFF
.	TRBV30	.	TRBJ1-2	CAFIRGPGYTF
TRBD1	TRBV19	.	TRBJ2-7	CASPGTGDSEQYF
.	TRBV9	.	TRBJ1-6	CASSVAALPSYNSPLHF
TRBD1	TRBV7-2	.	TRBJ2-7	CASSRDRGPNEQYF
.	TRBV19	.	TRBJ2-7	CASSIGTGVDYEQYF
TRBD1	TRBV25-1	.	TRBJ1-3	CASSEPGQLGNTIYF
.	TRBV7-3	.	TRBJ2-1	CASSFGVRGEQFF
TRBD1	TRBV7-3	.	TRBJ1-6	CASSSGTANSPLHF
.	TRBV6-6	.	TRBJ1-5	CASRSGVNQPQHF
.	TRBV10-2	.	TRBJ1-3	CARTVSGNTIYF
TRBD2	TRBV19	.	TRBJ2-2	CASSIESGGALGELFF
.	TRBV19	.	TRBJ1-3	CASRSQQGSGNTIYF
.	TRBV6-5	.	TRBJ1-5	CASSYSAASNQPQHF
.	TRBV7-9	.	TRBJ2-5	CASSRTVEETQYF
TRBD2	TRBV4-2	.	TRBJ2-3	CASSQVREGRTDTQYF